The next 13 T cell receptor beta chains were all read from a single sample in a study of OX40 agonist ivuxolimab in advanced cancers. Assay: immunoSEQ multiplex PCR; the TCRdb copy retains only in-frame clones and omits some. The sample has about 59,000 clones, roughly 90% seen once. The input for sequencing was CD4+ or CD8+ T cells sorted from blood, taken in a trial of the OX40 agonist ivuxolimab. The receptors shown here come from an adult with an advanced solid tumor such as melanoma, head and neck, liver or kidney cancer.

As regards this clone: The sample has other DNA sequences that encode this CDR3 too. The rearrangement joins TRBV7-9 to TRBJ1-1, with TRBD1 matching over 7 bases. This CDR3 spans 15 amino acids. V shed 0 bases and J 1 base; nucleotides not matched to a gene: 2. Germline CDR1 and CDR2: SEHNR and FQNEAQ (reference sequence). The CDR3 DNA follows: TGTGCCAGCAGCTTAGCCCAGGGGGGGAACACTGAAGCTTTCTTT. This gives the protein CASSLAQGGNTEAFF. Full variable domain (missing parts from reference TRBV7-9 and TRBJ1-1): DTGVSQNPRHKITKRGQNVTFRCDPISEHNRLYWYRQTLGQGPEFLTYFQNEAQLEKSRLLSDRFSAERPKGSFSTLEIQRTEQGDSAMYLCASSLAQGGNTEAFFGQGTRLTVV.

The chain couples TRBV19 to TRBJ2-2; the match to TRBD1 covers 8 bases. J lost 8 bases, V lost 5 bases, and 10 bases had no gene match. The germline V gene has CDR1 LNHDA and CDR2 SQIVND (reference sequence). The CDR3 is made up of 15 amino acids. The CDR3 spells CASSPGQVPLGELFF. As DNA, the CDR3 is TGTGCCAGTAGTCCGGGACAGGTCCCTTTGGGGGAGCTGTTTTTT.

This chain joins TRBV23-1 and TRBJ2-3; D is unclear. TRBV23-1 carries the ORF label, with uncertain function. The ends were cut back, 7 bases at V and 7 bases at J, with 3 bases in the middle. There are 9 residues in the CDR3. The CDR3 sequence is CASTNTQYF. The CDR3 coding sequence is TGCGCCAGCACTAATACGCAGTATTTT.

The chain is built from TRBV5-5 and TRBJ2-6; perhaps TRBD1 as D (6 bases). The CDR3 is made up of 17 amino acids. The V end lost 3 bases, the J end lost 6 bases, and 19 bases lay between the germline ends. From germline, CDR1 is SGHKS and CDR2 YYEKEE (reference sequence). CDR3 loop: CASSSRGGRDMANVLTF. In DNA, the CDR3 is TGTGCCAGCAGCTCCCGTGGGGGCCGGGATATGGCCAACGTCCTGACTTTC.

The chain employs TRBV7-8 and TRBJ2-2; the D is unclear. V shed 1 base and J shed 3 bases, with 15 bases lying between them. Germline V CDR1 and CDR2: SGHVS, FQNEAQ. The CDR3 has 17 amino acids. CDR3 amino acids: CASSLVFRARDTGELFF. The CDR3 DNA reads TGTGCCAGCAGCTTAGTTTTCCGGGCTAGGGACACCGGGGAGCTGTTTTTT.

The CDR3 region has the DNA TGTGCCATCAGTGACCCCGAGAACTCTGGAAACACCATATATTTT. This translates into CAISDPENSGNTIYF. The chain uses TRBV10-3 and TRBJ1-3; no firm D call. The CDR3 loop spans 15 amino acids. Per the germline V gene, CDR1 is ENHRY and CDR2 is SYGVKD. Trimming pared 3 bases from V and 0 bases from J, leaving 9 bases between.

The rearrangement joins TRBV27 to TRBJ1-5; D not certain. The CDR3 totals 10 residues. V lost 6 bases, J lost 5 bases, and 2 bases lay in between. Germline V lookup: CDR1 MNHEY, CDR2 SMNVEV (reference sequence). CDR3 in amino acids: CASRDQPQHF. CDR3 bases: TGTGCCAGCAGGGATCAGCCCCAGCATTTT.

The V gene is TRBV7-3, the J gene TRBJ2-3; D remains ambiguous. The length of the CDR3 is 12 residues. The V gene lost 5 bases and the J gene lost 4 bases, with 7 bases spanning the gap. Germline V gene lookup returns CDR1 SGHTA and CDR2 FQGTGA. CDR3 amino acids: CASSQGPDTQYF. DNA for the CDR3: TGTGCCAGCAGCCAAGGGCCAGATACGCAGTATTTT.

CDR3 sequence: CASTIGGSDQPQHF. The CDR3 bases are TGTGCCAGCACCATCGGGGGCTCAGATCAGCCCCAGCATTTT. The chain is built from TRBV27 and TRBJ1-5, with D possibly TRBD1 on 6 matching bases. Germline CDR1 MNHEY, CDR2 SMNVEV (reference sequence). Trimming removed 7 bases from V and 5 bases from J, with 15 bases in between. The CDR3 loop spans 14 amino acids.

The chain couples TRBV15 to TRBJ2-3, with D unclear. With 1 base removed from V and 2 bases from J, the gap between germline ends came to 10 bases. The CDR3 length is 15 residues. Germline CDR1 reads LNHNV; CDR2 reads YYDKDF (reference sequence). CDR3 nucleotide sequence: TGTGCCACCAGCAGAGCTGAAGGTACCACAGATACGCAGTATTTT. Translation: CATSRAEGTTDTQYF.

The chain combines TRBV18 with TRBJ2-3; D possibly uses TRBD1 or TRBD2 (5 bases each). The germline V gene has CDR1 KGHSH and CDR2 LQKENI. V shed 2 bases and J shed 4 bases, with 13 bases lying between them. This CDR3 region has 15 residues. The CDR3 loop reads CASSPAAGTPDTQYF. The CDR3 DNA reads TGTGCCAGCTCACCAGCGGCAGGGACCCCAGATACGCAGTATTTT. The full variable domain, its missing parts supplied by reference TRBV18 and TRBJ2-3, is NAGVMQNPRHLVRRRGQEARLRCSPMKGHSHVYWYRQLPEEGLKFMVYLQKENIIDESGMPKERFSAEFPKEGPSILRIQQVVRGDSAAYFCASSPAAGTPDTQYFGPGTRLTVL.

V usage is TRBV30 and J usage is TRBJ2-1; D not certain. Germline values: CDR1 GTSNPN, CDR2 SVGIG (reference sequence). With 5 bases removed from V and 1 base from J, the gap between germline ends came to 12 bases. This CDR3 contains 14 residues. The DNA of the CDR3 is TGTGCCTGGCTCCCACACTCATCCTACAATGAGCAGTTCTTC. It specifies CAWLPHSSYNEQFF.

A few counts support this clone. V gene TRBV6-5 combines with J gene TRBJ1-2; 7 bases are a match to TRBD1. J was trimmed by 5 bases and V by 11 bases; bases with no gene match: 8. CDR3 length: 12 residues. CDR1 is MNHEY, CDR2 SVGAGI, per germline. The CDR3 spells CAATGENYGYTF. CDR3 nucleotide sequence: TGTGCCGCAACAGGGGAAAATTATGGCTACACCTTC.